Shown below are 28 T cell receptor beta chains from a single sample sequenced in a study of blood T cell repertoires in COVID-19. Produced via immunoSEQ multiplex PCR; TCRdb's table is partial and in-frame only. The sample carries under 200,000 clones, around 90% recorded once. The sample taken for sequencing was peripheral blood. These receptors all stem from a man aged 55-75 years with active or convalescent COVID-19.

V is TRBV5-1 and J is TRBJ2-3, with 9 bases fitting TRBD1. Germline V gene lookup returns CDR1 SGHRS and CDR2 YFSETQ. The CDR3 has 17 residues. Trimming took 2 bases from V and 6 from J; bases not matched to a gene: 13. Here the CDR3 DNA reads TGCGCCAGCAGCTTAACTTTCGGGACAGGGAGAGCGGATACGCAGTATTTT. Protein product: CASSLTFGTGRADTQYF.

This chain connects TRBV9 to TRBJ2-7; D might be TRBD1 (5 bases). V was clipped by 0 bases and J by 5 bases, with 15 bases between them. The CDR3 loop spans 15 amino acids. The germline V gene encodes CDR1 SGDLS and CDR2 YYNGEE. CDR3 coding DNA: TGTGCCAGCAGCGTAGTTCCGTCCACCAGGGACGAGCAGTACTTC. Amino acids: CASSVVPSTRDEQYF. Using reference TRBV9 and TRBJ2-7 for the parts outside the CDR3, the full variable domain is DSGVTQTPKHLITATGQRVTLRCSPRSGDLSVYWYQQSLDQGLQFLIQYYNGEERAKGNILERFSAQQFPDLHSELNLSSLELGDSALYFCASSVVPSTRDEQYFGPGTRLTVT.

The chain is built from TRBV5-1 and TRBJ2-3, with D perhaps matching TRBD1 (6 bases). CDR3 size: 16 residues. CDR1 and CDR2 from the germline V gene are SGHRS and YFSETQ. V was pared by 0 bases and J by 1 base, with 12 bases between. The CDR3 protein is CASSLGGRLGTDTQYF. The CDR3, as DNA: TGCGCCAGCAGCTTGGGGGGGCGCTTGGGCACAGATACGCAGTATTTT.

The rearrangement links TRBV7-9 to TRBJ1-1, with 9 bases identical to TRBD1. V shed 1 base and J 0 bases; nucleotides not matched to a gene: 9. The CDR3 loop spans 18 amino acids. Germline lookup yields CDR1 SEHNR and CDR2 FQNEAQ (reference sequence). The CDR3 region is CASSLGSGTGKVNTEAFF. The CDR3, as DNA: TGTGCCAGCAGCTTAGGGTCGGGGACAGGGAAGGTGAACACTGAAGCTTTCTTT.

Written as DNA, the CDR3 is TGTGCCAGCAGCCCAAGGACAGCGTCCACAGATACGCAGTATTTT. It is translated as CASSPRTASTDTQYF. The V gene is TRBV9, the J gene TRBJ2-3, with D perhaps matching TRBD1 (6 bases). V was pared by 4 bases and J by 2 bases, with 14 bases between. This CDR3 contains 15 residues. The germline V gene encodes CDR1 SGDLS and CDR2 YYNGEE.

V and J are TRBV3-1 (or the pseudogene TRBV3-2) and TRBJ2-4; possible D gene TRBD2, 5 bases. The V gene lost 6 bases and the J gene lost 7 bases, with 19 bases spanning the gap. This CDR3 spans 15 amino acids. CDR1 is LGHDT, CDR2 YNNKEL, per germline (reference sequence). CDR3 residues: CASSHTRLLVNIQYF. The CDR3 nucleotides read TGTGCCAGCAGTCACACCAGGTTACTAGTGAACATTCAGTACTTC.

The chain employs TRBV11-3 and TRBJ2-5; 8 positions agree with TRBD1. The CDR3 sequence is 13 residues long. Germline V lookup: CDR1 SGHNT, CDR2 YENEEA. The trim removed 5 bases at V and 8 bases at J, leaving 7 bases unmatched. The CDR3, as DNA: TGTGCCAGCAGCAACAGACAGGGGACTACCCAGTACTTC. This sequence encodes CASSNRQGTTQYF. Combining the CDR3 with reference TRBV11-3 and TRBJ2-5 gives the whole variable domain EAGVVQSPRYKIIEKKQPVAFWCNPISGHNTLYWYLQNLGQGPELLIRYENEEAVDDSQLPKDRFSAERLKGVDSTLKIQPAELGDSAVYLCASSNRQGTTQYFGPGTRLLVL.

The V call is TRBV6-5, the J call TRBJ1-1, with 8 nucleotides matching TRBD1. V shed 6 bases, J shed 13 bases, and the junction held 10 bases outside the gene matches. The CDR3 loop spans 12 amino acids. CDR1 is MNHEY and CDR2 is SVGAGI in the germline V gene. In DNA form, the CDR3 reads TGTGCCAGCAGCCGACAGGGGAAAGATGATTTCTTT. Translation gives CASSRQGKDDFF.

The CDR3 region is CASSPGTGGRYGYTF. The CDR3 coding sequence is TGTGCCAGCAGCCCAGGGACAGGGGGCCGGTATGGCTACACCTTC. The chain joins TRBV5-5 to TRBJ1-2; TRBD1 agrees at 12 bases. The CDR3 totals 15 residues. Unmatched junction bases numbered 6, after V lost 4 bases and J lost 5 bases. Germline V gene sequence: CDR1 SGHKS, CDR2 YYEKEE (reference sequence).

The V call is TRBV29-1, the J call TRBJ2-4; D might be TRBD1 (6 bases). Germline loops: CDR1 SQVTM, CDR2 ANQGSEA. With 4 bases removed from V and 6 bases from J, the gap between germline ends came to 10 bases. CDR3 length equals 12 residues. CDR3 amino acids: CSVVMDRNIQYF. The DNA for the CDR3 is TGCAGCGTTGTAATGGACAGAAACATTCAGTACTTC.

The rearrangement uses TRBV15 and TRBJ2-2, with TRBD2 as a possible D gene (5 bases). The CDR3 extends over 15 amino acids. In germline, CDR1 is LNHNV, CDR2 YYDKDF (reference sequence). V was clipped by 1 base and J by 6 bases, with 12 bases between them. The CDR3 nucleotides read TGTGCCACCAGCAGAGCGGTAAAGGAGGCCGGGGAGCTGTTTTTT. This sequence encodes CATSRAVKEAGELFF.

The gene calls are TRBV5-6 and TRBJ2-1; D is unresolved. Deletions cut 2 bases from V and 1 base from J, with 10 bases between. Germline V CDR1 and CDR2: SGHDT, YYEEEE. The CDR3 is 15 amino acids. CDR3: CASSFLLISYNEQFF. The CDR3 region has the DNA TGTGCCAGCAGCTTTTTACTTATATCCTACAATGAGCAGTTCTTC. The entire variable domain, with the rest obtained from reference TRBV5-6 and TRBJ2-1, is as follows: DAGVTQSPTHLIKTRGQQVTLRCSPKSGHDTVSWYQQALGQGPQFIFQYYEEEERQRGNFPDRFSGHQFPNYSSELNVNALLLGDSALYLCASSFLLISYNEQFFGPGTRLTVL.

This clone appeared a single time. The CDR3 DNA is TGCGCCAGCAGCCAAGATTGGGCTTCACCCCTCCACTTT. Protein: CASSQDWASPLHF. This chain joins TRBV4-1 and TRBJ1-6; D is unclear. V was cut by 0 bases and J by 9 bases, with 6 bases left in between. Germline loops: CDR1 MGHRA, CDR2 YSYEKL. CDR3 size: 13 residues.

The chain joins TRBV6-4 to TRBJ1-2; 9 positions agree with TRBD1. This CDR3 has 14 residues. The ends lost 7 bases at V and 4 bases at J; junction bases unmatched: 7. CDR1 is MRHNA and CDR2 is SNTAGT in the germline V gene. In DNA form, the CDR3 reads TGTGCCAGCAAACCGGGACAGGGTCCCTATGGCTACACCTTC. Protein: CASKPGQGPYGYTF.

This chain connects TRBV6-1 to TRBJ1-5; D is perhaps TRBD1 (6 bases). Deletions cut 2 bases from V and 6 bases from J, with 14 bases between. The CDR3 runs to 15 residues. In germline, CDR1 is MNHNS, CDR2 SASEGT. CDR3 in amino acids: CASSETGGRGQPQHF. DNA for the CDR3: TGTGCCAGCAGTGAAACGGGGGGGCGCGGTCAGCCCCAGCATTTT.

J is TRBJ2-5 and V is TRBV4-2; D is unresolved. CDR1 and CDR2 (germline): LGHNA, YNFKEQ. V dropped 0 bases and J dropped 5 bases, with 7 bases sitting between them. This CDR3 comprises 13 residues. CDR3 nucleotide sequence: TGTGCCAGCAGCCAAGATCGGCGGGAGACCCAGTACTTC. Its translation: CASSQDRRETQYF.

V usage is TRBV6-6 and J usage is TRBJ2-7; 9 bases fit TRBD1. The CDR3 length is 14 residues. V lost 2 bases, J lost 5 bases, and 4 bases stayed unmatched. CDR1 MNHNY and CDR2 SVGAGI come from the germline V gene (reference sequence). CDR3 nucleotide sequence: TGTGCCAGCAGTTACGGGACAGGGTTGAACGAGCAGTACTTC. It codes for CASSYGTGLNEQYF.

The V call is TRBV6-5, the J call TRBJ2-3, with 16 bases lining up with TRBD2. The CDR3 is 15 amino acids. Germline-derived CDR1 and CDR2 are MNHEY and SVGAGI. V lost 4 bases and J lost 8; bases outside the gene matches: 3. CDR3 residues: CASSSGTSGGGTQYF. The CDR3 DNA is TGTGCCAGCAGTTCCGGGACTAGCGGGGGGGGTACGCAGTATTTT.

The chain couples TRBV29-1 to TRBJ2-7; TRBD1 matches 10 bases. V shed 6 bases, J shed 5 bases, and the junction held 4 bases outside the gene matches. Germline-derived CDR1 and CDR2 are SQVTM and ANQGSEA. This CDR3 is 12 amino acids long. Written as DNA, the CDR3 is TGCAGCGTCTGGGGACAGGGGAACGAGCAGTACTTC. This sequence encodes CSVWGQGNEQYF.

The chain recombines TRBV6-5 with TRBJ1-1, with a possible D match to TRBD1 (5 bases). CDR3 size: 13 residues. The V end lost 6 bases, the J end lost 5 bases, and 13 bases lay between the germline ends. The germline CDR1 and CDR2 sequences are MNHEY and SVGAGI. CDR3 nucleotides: TGTGCCAGCAGCCGGGGGGTGGAGACTGAAGCTTTCTTT. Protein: CASSRGVETEAFF.

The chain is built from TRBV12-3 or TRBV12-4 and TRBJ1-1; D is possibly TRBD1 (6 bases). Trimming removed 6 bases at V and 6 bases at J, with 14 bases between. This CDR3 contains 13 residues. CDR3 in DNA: TGTGCCAGCAGGCAGGGGTTTTGGGCTGAAGCTTTCTTT. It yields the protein CASRQGFWAEAFF.

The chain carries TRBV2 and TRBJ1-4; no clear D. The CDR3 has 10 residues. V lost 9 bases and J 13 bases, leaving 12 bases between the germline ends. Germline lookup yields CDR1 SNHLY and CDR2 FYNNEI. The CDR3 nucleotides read TGTGCCAGTGGAGGGAACATACTGTTTTTT. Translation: CASGGNILFF.

In DNA form, the CDR3 reads TGTGCCAGCAGCCCGGGAGAGGGAAAGACCCAGTACTTC. Amino acids: CASSPGEGKTQYF. The V and J genes are TRBV5-6 and TRBJ2-5, with D tentatively TRBD2 (6 bases). The germline V and J ends were trimmed by 4 bases and 6 bases, with 13 bases remaining between them. CDR1 is SGHDT and CDR2 is YYEEEE in the germline V gene. This CDR3 is 13 amino acids long. The full variable domain, rest sourced from reference TRBV5-6 and TRBJ2-5, is DAGVTQSPTHLIKTRGQQVTLRCSPKSGHDTVSWYQQALGQGPQFIFQYYEEEERQRGNFPDRFSGHQFPNYSSELNVNALLLGDSALYLCASSPGEGKTQYFGPGTRLLVL.

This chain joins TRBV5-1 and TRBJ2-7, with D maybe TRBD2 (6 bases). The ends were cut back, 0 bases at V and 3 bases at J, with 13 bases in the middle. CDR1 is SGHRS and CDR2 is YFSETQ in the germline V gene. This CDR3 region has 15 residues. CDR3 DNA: TGCGCCAGCAGCTTGGGGTCGGGGGAAGGCTACGAGCAGTACTTC. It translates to CASSLGSGEGYEQYF.

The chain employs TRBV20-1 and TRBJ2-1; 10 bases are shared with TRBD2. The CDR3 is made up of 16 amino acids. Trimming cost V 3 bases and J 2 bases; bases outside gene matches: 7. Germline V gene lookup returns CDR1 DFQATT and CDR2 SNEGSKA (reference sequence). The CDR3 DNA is TGCAGTGCTAGTGATCCTAGCGGGGGAGCCTACAATGAGCAGTTCTTC. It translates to CSASDPSGGAYNEQFF.

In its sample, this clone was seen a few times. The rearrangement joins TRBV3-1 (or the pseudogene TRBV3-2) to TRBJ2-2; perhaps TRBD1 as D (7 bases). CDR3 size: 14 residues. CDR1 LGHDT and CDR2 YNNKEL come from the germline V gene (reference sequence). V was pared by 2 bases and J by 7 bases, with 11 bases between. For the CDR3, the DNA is TGTGCCAGCAGCCAAAGGCAGGGGGGCGGGGAGCTGTTTTTT. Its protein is CASSQRQGGGELFF.

Here the CDR3 DNA reads TGTGCCAGCAGCAGATTCGTCTCTGGGGCCAACGTCCTGACTTTC. This sequence encodes CASSRFVSGANVLTF. The rearrangement uses TRBV6-5 and TRBJ2-6; the D is unclear. V was clipped by 6 bases and J by 0 bases, with 9 bases between them. Per germline, CDR1 MNHEY and CDR2 SVGAGI. This CDR3 contains 15 residues.

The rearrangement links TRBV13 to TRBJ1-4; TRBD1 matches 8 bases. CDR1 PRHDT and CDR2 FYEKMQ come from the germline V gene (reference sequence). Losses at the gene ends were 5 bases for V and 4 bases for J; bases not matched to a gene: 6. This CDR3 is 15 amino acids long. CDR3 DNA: TGTGCCAGCAGCACAAACAGGGGGGTTAATGAAAAACTGTTTTTT. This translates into CASSTNRGVNEKLFF.